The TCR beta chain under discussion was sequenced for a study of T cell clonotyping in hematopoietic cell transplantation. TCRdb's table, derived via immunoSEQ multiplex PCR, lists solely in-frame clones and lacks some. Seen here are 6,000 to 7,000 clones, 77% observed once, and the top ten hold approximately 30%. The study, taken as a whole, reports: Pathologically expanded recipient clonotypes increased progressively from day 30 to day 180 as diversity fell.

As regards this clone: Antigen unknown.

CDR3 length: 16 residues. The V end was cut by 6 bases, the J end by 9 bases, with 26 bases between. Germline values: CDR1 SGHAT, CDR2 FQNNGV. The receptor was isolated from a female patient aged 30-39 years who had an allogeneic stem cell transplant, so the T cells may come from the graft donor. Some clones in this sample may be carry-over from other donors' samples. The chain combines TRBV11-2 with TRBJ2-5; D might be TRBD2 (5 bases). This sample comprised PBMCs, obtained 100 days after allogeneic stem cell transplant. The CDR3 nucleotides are TGTGCCAGCAGAGGAAAGTCCCCCGGCGATCAGGAGGCCCAGTACTTC. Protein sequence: CASRGKSPGDQEAQYF.